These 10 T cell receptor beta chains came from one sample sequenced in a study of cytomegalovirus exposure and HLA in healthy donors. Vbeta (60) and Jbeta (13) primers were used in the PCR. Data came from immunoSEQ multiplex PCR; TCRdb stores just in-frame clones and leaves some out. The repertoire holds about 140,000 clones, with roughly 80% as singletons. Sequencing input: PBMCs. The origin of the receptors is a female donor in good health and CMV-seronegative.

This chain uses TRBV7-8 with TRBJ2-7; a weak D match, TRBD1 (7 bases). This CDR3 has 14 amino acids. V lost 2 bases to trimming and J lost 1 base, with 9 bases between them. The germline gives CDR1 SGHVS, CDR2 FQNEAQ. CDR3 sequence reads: CASSLQGGSYEQYF. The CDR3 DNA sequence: TGTGCCAGCAGCTTACAGGGGGGTTCCTACGAGCAGTACTTC.

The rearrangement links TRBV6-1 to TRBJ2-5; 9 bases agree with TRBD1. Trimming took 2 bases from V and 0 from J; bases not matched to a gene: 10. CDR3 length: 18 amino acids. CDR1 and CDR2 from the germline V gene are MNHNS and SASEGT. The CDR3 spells CASSEYRATGGYQETQYF. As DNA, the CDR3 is TGTGCCAGCAGTGAATATAGGGCGACAGGGGGGTACCAAGAGACCCAGTACTTC.

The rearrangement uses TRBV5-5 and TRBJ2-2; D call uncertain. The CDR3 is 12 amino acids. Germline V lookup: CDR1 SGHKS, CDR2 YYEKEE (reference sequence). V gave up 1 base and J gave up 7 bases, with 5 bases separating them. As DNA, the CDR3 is TGTGCCAGCAGCTTGTACGGCGGGGAGCTGTTTTTT. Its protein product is CASSLYGGELFF.

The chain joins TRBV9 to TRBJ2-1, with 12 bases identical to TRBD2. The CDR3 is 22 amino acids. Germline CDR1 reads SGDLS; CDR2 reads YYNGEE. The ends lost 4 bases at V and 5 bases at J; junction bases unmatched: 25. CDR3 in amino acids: CASSPQGLAGGRSAGRDNEQFF. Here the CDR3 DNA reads TGTGCCAGCAGCCCTCAGGGGCTAGCGGGAGGGCGGAGCGCGGGCAGGGACAATGAGCAGTTCTTC.

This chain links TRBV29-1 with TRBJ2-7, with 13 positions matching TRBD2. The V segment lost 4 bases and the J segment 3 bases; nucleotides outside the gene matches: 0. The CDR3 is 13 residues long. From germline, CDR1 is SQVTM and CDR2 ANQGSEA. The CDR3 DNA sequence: TGCAGCGTTGGACTAGCGGGAGGCTACGAGCAGTACTTC. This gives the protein CSVGLAGGYEQYF.

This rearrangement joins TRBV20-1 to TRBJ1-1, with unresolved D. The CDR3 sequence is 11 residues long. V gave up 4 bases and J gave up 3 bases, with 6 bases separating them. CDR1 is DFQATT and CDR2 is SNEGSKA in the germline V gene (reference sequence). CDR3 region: CSAKLHTEAFF. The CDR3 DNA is TGCAGTGCTAAACTGCACACTGAAGCTTTCTTT.

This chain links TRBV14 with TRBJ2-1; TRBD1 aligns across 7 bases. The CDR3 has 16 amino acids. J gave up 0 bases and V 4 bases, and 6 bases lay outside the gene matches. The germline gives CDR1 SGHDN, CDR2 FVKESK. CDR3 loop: CASSLDRVGSYNEQFF. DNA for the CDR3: TGTGCCAGCAGCCTTGACAGGGTCGGCTCCTACAATGAGCAGTTCTTC.

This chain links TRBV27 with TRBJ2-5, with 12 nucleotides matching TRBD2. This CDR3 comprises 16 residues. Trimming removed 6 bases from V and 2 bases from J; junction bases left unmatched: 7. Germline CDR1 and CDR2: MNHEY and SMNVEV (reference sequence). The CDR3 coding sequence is TGTGCCAGCAGCCGCGGACTAGCGGGGTTTCAAGAGACCCAGTACTTC. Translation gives CASSRGLAGFQETQYF.

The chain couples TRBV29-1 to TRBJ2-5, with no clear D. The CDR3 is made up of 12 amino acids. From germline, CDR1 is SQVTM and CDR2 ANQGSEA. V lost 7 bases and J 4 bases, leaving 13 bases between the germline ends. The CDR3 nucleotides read TGCAGCGCCAACGGGTGGAGAGAGACCCAGTACTTC. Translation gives CSANGWRETQYF.

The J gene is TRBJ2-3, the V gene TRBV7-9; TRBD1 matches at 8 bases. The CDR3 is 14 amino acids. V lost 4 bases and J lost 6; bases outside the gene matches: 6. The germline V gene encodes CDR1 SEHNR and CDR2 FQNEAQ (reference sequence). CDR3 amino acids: CASSSRTGTDTQYF. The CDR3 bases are TGTGCCAGCAGCTCGAGGACAGGGACCGATACGCAGTATTTT.